A single sample is the source of the 13 T cell receptor beta chains below, sequenced in a study of cytomegalovirus exposure and HLA in healthy donors. The table came from immunoSEQ multiplex PCR; TCRdb's copy has only in-frame clones and leaves some out. In the table there are some 120,000 clones, around nine tenths of which are singletons. The specimen sequenced was PBMCs. These receptors were obtained from a man between 25 and 39 years old in good health and CMV-seronegative.

This chain uses TRBV19 with TRBJ1-1, with TRBD1 matching 7 bases. Germline V gene data show CDR1 as LNHDA and CDR2 as SQIVND (reference sequence). The J segment lost 4 bases and the V segment lost 3 bases, leaving 14 bases of the junction unmatched. The CDR3 totals 17 residues. The CDR3 reads CASSIRGGRTGFTEAFF. Written as DNA, the CDR3 is TGTGCCAGTAGTATCAGAGGGGGACGGACAGGATTCACTGAAGCTTTCTTT.

The gene calls are TRBV19 and TRBJ2-3; 10 nucleotides align to TRBD1. V lost 5 bases, J lost 4 bases, and 9 bases stayed unmatched. Germline CDR1 reads LNHDA; CDR2 reads SQIVND (reference sequence). The CDR3 length is 16 residues. In nucleotides, the CDR3 is TGTGCCAGTAGTGCGCTGACAGGGGGCGGGGCAGATACGCAGTATTTT. It specifies CASSALTGGGADTQYF. The variable domain in full, completed from reference TRBV19 and TRBJ2-3, reads DGGITQSPKYLFRKEGQNVTLSCEQNLNHDAMYWYRQDPGQGLRLIYYSQIVNDFQKGDIAEGYSVSREKKESFPLTVTSAQKNPTAFYLCASSALTGGGADTQYFGPGTRLTVL.

The rearrangement joins TRBV30 to TRBJ1-2, with D tentatively TRBD1 (6 bases). V lost 3 bases, J lost 5 bases, and 10 bases lay in between. CDR1 and CDR2 from the germline V gene are GTSNPN and SVGIG (reference sequence). The CDR3 runs to 12 residues. The CDR3: CAWRDSVYGYTF. The CDR3 nucleotides read TGTGCCTGGAGGGACAGTGTTTATGGCTACACCTTC.

The rearrangement links TRBV18 to TRBJ1-5, with 8 positions matching TRBD1. CDR1 and CDR2 (germline): KGHSH, LQKENI. The CDR3 runs to 16 residues. Trimming cost V 4 bases and J 0 bases; bases outside gene matches: 5. The CDR3 region is CASSLSDRGSNQPQHF. The CDR3 bases are TGTGCCAGCTCACTTAGCGACAGGGGTAGCAATCAGCCCCAGCATTTT.

This chain uses TRBV19 with TRBJ2-5; TRBD1 matches at 7 bases. The V segment lost 7 bases and the J segment 5 bases; nucleotides outside the gene matches: 13. CDR1 is LNHDA and CDR2 is SQIVND in the germline V gene (reference sequence). CDR3 length equals 15 residues. Here the CDR3 reads CASIDVRGGLETQYF. The CDR3 nucleotides are TGTGCCAGTATTGACGTAAGAGGGGGCTTGGAGACCCAGTACTTC.

V usage is TRBV6-6 and J usage is TRBJ2-3; D may be TRBD2 (6 bases). The CDR3 consists of 15 residues. The germline V gene encodes CDR1 MNHNY and CDR2 SVGAGI (reference sequence). Deletions cut 7 bases from V and 1 base from J, with 15 bases between. The CDR3 reads CASNEKAGGTDTQYF. CDR3 in DNA: TGTGCCAGCAACGAGAAAGCGGGCGGCACAGATACGCAGTATTTT.

This chain connects TRBV2 to TRBJ2-1; TRBD1 aligns across 8 bases. The germline V gene has CDR1 SNHLY and CDR2 FYNNEI. The CDR3 is 14 amino acids. The J segment lost 12 bases and the V segment lost 7 bases, leaving 14 bases of the junction unmatched. The CDR3 loop reads CASTLSPVQGGQFF. In DNA form, the CDR3 reads TGTGCCAGCACCTTGTCGCCAGTACAGGGGGGGCAGTTCTTC.

This clone was detected once. The CDR3 DNA reads as TGTGCCAGCAGCGCAACGGACAGGCTGAACTATGGCTACACCTTC. This translates into CASSATDRLNYGYTF. The chain combines TRBV9 with TRBJ1-2; 7 positions agree with TRBD1. The V segment lost 3 bases and the J segment 2 bases; nucleotides outside the gene matches: 7. The CDR3 has 15 amino acids. CDR1 is SGDLS, CDR2 YYNGEE, per germline.

The chain has TRBV4-3 and TRBJ2-6; possibly TRBD2 for D (5 bases). Between the trimmed V and J ends, which lost 0 bases and 2 bases, there was a span of 8 bases. There are 16 residues in the CDR3. CDR1 is LGHNA and CDR2 is YSLEER in the germline V gene. CDR3 residues: CASSQEAGAGANVLTF. As DNA, the CDR3 is TGCGCCAGCAGCCAAGAAGCCGGGGCTGGGGCCAACGTCCTGACTTTC.

Concerning this clone: In the same sample, other DNA sequences code for this CDR3. This chain uses TRBV5-1 with TRBJ2-7, with TRBD1 as a possible D gene (6 bases). The germline V and J ends were trimmed by 0 bases and 3 bases, with 7 bases remaining between them. Germline CDR1 reads SGHRS; CDR2 reads YFSETQ. The CDR3 contains 13 residues. The CDR3 sequence is CASSLDRDYEQYF. CDR3 nucleotide sequence: TGCGCCAGCAGCTTGGACAGGGACTACGAGCAGTACTTC. The full variable domain, rest sourced from reference TRBV5-1 and TRBJ2-7, is KAGVTQTPRYLIKTRGQQVTLSCSPISGHRSVSWYQQTPGQGLQFLFEYFSETQRNKGNFPGRFSGRQFSNSRSEMNVSTLELGDSALYLCASSLDRDYEQYFGPGTRLTVT.

The chain employs TRBV7-3 and TRBJ2-2, with 11 nucleotides matching TRBD2. This CDR3 is built from 16 residues. J gave up 7 bases and V 0 bases, and 4 bases lay outside the gene matches. From germline, CDR1 is SGHTA and CDR2 FQGTGA. CDR3 amino acids: CASSLTSGRVGGELFF. The CDR3 nucleotides are TGTGCCAGCAGCTTAACTAGCGGGAGGGTCGGCGGGGAGCTGTTTTTT.

V gene TRBV27 combines with J gene TRBJ2-7; no clear D. V dropped 8 bases and J dropped 0 bases, with 11 bases sitting between them. Germline V gives CDR1 MNHEY, CDR2 SMNVEV (reference sequence). The CDR3 consists of 13 residues. CDR3 nucleotide sequence: TGTGCCAGCGCTCGTCCAGGCTCCTACGAGCAGTACTTC. Protein: CASARPGSYEQYF.

The sample holds one count of this clone. The chain recombines TRBV19 with TRBJ2-1; a possible D gene is TRBD2 (6 bases). Trimming pared 2 bases from V and 6 bases from J, leaving 23 bases between. The CDR3 is made up of 18 amino acids. The germline CDR1 and CDR2 sequences are LNHDA and SQIVND (reference sequence). The CDR3 spells CASSINSQSGSRANEQFF. CDR3 nucleotide sequence: TGTGCCAGTAGTATAAATTCACAGTCCGGGAGCCGGGCCAATGAGCAGTTCTTC.